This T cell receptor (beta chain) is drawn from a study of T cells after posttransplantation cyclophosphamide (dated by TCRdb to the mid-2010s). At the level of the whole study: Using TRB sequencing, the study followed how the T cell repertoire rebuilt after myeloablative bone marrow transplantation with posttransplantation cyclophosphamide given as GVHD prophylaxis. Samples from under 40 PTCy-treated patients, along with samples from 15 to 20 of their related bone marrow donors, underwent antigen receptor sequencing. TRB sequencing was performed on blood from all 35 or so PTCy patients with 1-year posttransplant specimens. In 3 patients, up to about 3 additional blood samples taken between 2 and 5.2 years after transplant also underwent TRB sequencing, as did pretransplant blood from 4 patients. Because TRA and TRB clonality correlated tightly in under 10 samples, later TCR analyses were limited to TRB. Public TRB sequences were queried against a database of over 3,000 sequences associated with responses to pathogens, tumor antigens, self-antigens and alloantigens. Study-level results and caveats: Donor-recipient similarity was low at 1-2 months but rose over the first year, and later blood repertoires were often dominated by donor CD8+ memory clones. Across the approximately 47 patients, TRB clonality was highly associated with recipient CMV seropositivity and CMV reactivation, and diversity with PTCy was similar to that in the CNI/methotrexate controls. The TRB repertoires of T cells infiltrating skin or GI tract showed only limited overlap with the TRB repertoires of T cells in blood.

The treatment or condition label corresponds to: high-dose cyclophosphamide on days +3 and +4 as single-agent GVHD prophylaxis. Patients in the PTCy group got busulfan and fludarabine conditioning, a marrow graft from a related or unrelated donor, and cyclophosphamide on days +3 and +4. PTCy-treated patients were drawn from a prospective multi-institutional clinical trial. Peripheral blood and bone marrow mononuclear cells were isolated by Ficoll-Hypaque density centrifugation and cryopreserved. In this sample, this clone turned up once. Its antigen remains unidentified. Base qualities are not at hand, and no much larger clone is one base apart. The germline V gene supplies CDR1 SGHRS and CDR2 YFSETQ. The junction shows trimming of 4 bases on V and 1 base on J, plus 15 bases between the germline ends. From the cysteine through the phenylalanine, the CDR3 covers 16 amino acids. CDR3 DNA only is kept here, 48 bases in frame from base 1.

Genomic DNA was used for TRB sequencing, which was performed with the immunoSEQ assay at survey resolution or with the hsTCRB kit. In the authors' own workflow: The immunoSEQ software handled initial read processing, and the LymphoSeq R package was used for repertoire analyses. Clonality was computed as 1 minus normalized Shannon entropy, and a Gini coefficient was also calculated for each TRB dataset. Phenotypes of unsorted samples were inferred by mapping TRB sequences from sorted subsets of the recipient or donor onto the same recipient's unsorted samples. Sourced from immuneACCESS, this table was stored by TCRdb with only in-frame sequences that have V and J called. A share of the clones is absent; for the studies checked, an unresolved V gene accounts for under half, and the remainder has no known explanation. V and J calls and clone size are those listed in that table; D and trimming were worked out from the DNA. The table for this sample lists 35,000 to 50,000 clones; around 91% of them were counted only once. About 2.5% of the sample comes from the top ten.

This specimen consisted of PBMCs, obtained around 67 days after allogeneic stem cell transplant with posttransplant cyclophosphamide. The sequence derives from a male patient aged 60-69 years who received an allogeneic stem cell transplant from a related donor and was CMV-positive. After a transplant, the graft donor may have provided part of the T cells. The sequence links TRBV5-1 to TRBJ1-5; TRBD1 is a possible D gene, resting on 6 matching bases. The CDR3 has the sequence CASSPGGGGSNQPQHF. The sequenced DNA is TGCGCCAGCAGCCCGGGGGGGGGCGGGAGCAATCAGCCCCAGCATTTT.